This TCR beta chain was obtained from a study of blood T cell repertoires in COVID-19. Study summary: Samples representing acute and convalescent COVID-19 were sourced from the United States, Italy and Spain. Sources were T cells, B-cell-depleted T cells, or PBMCs; the material itself was cDNA or gDNA.

The authors' processing: By means of reference gene primer amplification, nucleated cell counts were estimated. Method: immunoSEQ multiplex PCR; TCRdb's copy keeps in-frame clones and lacks some. The V and J calls and clone size come from that table; D and trimming were worked out from the DNA. The top ten clones hold 6.8% of a sample with roughly 110,000 clones, about 91% of them seen once. The CDR3 length is 15 residues. V shed 3 bases, J shed 0 bases, and the junction held 3 bases outside the gene matches. Germline V gene lookup returns CDR1 SEHNR and CDR2 FQNEAQ (reference sequence). This receptor was obtained from a man between 50 and 59 years old with active or convalescent COVID-19. Sequenced material: peripheral blood. The chain joins TRBV7-9 to TRBJ2-3; 7 positions match TRBD1. The CDR3 bases are TGTGCCAGCAGCTTTACAGGGGCTAGCACAGATACGCAGTATTTT. Its translation: CASSFTGASTDTQYF.